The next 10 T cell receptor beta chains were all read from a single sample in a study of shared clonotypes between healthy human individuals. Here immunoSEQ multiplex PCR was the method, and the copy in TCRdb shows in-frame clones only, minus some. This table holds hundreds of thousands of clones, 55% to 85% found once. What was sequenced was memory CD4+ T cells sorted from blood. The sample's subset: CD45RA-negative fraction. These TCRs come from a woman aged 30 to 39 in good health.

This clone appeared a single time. The CDR3 is CASSPIEDSGELFF. CDR3 in DNA: TGTGCCAGCAGCCCGATCGAGGACAGCGGGGAGCTGTTTTTT. The rearrangement links TRBV7-7 to TRBJ2-2; D might be TRBD1 (6 bases). V was clipped by 5 bases and J by 7 bases, with 14 bases between them. The germline V gene encodes CDR1 SSHAT and CDR2 FNYEAQ (reference sequence). The CDR3 is 14 amino acids.

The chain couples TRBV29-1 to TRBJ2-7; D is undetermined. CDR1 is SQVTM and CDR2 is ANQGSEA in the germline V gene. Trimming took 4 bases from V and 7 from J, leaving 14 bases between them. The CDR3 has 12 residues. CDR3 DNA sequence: TGCAGCGTTGGGTCTACCAAGTGGGAGCAGTACTTC. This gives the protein CSVGSTKWEQYF.

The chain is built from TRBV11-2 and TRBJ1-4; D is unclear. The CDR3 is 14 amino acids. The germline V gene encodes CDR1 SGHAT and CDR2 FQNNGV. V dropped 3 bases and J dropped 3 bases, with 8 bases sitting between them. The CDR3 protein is CASSLGIANEKLFF. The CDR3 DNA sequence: TGTGCCAGCAGCTTGGGTATAGCTAATGAAAAACTGTTTTTT.

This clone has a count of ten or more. The CDR3 spells CASSQDGGRGRVRTNEKLFF. The DNA for the CDR3 is TGCGCCAGCAGCCAAGACGGTGGCAGGGGGAGAGTACGGACTAATGAAAAACTGTTTTTT. This sequence joins TRBV4-1 and TRBJ1-4; 7 positions match TRBD1. The V segment lost 0 bases and the J segment 2 bases; nucleotides outside the gene matches: 15. The V gene's germline CDR1 is MGHRA and CDR2 YSYEKL. The CDR3 is 20 residues long.

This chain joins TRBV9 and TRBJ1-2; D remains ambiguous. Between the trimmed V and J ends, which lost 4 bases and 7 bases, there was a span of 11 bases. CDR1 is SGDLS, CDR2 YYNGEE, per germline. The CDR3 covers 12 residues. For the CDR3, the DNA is TGTGCCAGCAGCCGCGCCTCCGGTGGCTACACCTTC. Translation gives CASSRASGGYTF.

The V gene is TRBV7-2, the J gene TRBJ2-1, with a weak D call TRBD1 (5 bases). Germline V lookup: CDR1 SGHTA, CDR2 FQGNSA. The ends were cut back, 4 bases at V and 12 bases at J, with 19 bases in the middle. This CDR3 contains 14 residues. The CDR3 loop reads CASSSQQGAVGQFF. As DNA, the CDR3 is TGTGCCAGCAGCTCACAGCAGGGCGCTGTTGGGCAGTTCTTC.

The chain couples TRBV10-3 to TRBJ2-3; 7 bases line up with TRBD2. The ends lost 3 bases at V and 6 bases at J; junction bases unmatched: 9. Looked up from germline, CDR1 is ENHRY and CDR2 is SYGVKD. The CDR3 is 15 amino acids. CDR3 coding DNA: TGTGCCATCAGTGAAACGGGAGGAACCAGGGATACGCAGTATTTT. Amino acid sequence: CAISETGGTRDTQYF.

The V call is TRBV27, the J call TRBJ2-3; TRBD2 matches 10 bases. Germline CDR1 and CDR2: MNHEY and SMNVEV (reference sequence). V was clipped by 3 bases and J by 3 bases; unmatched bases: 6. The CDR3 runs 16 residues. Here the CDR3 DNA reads TGTGCCAGCAGTTTCGATAGCGGGAGGCCGACAGATACGCAGTATTTT. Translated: CASSFDSGRPTDTQYF.

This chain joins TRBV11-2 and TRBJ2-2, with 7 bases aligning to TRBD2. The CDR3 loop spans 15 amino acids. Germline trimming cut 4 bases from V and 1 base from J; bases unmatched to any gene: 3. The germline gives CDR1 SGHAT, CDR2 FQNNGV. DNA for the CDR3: TGTGCCAGCAGCTCCGCTAGCGGGAACACCGGGGAGCTGTTTTTT. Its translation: CASSSASGNTGELFF.

The DNA of the CDR3 is TGCGCCAGCAGCTGGGGTAGCGGGGCCCGCCGATCCTACGAGCAGTACTTC. It codes for CASSWGSGARRSYEQYF. This chain joins TRBV5-1 and TRBJ2-7, with 8 bases lining up with TRBD2. CDR3 size: 17 residues. Unmatched junction bases numbered 12, after V lost 3 bases and J lost 1 base. In germline, CDR1 is SGHRS, CDR2 YFSETQ. Full variable domain (missing parts from reference TRBV5-1 and TRBJ2-7): KAGVTQTPRYLIKTRGQQVTLSCSPISGHRSVSWYQQTPGQGLQFLFEYFSETQRNKGNFPGRFSGRQFSNSRSEMNVSTLELGDSALYLCASSWGSGARRSYEQYFGPGTRLTVT.